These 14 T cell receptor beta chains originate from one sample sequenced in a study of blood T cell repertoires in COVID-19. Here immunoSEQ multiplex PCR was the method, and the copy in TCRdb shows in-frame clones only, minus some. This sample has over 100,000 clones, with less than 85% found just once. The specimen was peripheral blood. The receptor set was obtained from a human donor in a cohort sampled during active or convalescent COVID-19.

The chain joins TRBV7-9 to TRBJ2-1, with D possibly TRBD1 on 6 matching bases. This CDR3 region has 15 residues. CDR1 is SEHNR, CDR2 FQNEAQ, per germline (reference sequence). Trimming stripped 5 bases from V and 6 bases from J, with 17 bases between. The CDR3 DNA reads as TGTGCCAGCAGCAACCGGGTCACAGGGCTCAATGAGCAGTTCTTC. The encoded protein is CASSNRVTGLNEQFF.

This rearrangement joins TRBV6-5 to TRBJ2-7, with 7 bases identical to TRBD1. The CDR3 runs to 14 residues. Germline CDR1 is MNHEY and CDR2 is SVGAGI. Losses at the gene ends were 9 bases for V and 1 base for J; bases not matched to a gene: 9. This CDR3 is CASTDRVQSYEQYF. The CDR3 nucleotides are TGTGCCAGTACAGACAGGGTCCAATCCTACGAGCAGTACTTC.

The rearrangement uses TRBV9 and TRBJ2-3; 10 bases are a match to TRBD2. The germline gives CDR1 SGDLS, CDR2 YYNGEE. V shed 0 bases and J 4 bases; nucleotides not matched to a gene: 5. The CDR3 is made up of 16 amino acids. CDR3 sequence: CASSVAAGGPSDTQYF. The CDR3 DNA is TGTGCCAGCAGCGTAGCAGCGGGAGGGCCATCAGATACGCAGTATTTT.

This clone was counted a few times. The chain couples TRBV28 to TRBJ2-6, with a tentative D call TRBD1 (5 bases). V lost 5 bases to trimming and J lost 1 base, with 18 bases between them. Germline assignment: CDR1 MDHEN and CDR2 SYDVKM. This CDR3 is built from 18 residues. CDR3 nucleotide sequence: TGTGCCAGCAGTCCCGAGCGCAGGGTGGGTTCTGGGGCCAACGTCCTGACTTTC. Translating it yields CASSPERRVGSGANVLTF.

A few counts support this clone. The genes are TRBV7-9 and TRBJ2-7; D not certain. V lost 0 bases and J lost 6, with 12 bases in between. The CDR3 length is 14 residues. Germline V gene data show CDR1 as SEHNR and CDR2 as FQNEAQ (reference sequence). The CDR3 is CASSLAIHRSEQYF. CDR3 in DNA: TGTGCCAGCAGCTTAGCAATCCATCGGAGCGAGCAGTACTTC.

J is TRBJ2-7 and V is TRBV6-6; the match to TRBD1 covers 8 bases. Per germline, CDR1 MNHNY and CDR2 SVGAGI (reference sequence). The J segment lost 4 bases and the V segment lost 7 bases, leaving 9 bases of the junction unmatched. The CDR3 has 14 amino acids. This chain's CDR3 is CASTLGQVVYEQYF. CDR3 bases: TGTGCCAGCACTCTGGGACAGGTCGTATACGAGCAGTACTTC.

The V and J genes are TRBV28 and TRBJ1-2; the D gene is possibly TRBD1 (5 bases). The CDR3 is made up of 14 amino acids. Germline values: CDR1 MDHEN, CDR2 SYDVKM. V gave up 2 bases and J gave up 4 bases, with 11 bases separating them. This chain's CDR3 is CASSLGAGSYGYTF. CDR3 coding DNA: TGTGCCAGCAGTTTAGGGGCAGGGTCCTATGGCTACACCTTC.

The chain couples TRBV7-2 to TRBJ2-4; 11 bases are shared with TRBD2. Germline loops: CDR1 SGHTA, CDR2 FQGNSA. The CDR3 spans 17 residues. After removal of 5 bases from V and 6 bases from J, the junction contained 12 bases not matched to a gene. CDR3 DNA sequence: TGTGCCAGCAGCCTTCTAGCGGGGGGAGGGCTCGGAAACATTCAGTACTTC. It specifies CASSLLAGGGLGNIQYF.

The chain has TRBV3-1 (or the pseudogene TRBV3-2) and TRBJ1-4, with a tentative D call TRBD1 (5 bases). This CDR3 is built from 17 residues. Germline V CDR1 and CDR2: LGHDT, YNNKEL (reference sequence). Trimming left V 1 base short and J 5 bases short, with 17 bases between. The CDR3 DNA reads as TGTGCCAGCAGCCAAGGACCTCCCAGGGTACGGAATGAAAAACTGTTTTTT. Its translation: CASSQGPPRVRNEKLFF.

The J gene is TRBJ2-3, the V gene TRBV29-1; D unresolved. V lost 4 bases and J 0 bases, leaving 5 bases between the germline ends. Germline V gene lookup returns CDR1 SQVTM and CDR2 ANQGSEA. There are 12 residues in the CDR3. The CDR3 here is CSVVTSTDTQYF. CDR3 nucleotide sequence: TGCAGCGTTGTGACTAGCACAGATACGCAGTATTTT.

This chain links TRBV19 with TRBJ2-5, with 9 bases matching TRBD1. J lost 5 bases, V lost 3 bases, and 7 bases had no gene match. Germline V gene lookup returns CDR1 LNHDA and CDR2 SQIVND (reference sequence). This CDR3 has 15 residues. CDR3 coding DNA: TGTGCCAGTAGTATCAAGGGACAGGGAGTCGAGACCCAGTACTTC. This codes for CASSIKGQGVETQYF.

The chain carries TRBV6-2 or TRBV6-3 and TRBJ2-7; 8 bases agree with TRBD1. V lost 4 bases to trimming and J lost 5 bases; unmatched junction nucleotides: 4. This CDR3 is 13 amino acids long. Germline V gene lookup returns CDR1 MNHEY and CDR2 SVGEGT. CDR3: CASSWDRLDEQYF. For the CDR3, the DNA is TGTGCCAGCAGTTGGGACAGGTTAGACGAGCAGTACTTC.

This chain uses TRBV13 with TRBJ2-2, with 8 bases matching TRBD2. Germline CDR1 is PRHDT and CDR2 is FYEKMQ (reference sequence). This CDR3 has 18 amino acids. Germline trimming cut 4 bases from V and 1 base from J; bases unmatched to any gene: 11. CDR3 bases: TGTGCCAGCAGCTCCACCTCCTTAGCGGGAAAGAACACCGGGGAGCTGTTTTTT. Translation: CASSSTSLAGKNTGELFF.

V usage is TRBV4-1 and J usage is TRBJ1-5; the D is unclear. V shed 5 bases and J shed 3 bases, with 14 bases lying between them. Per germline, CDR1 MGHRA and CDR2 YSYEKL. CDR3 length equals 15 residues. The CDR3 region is CASSSLWPPNQPQHF. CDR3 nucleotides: TGCGCCAGCAGCAGTTTATGGCCCCCCAATCAGCCCCAGCATTTT.